What follows are 25 T cell receptor beta chains derived from one specimen sequenced in a study of control samples from healthy donors and cancer patients. Produced via immunoSEQ multiplex PCR; TCRdb's table is partial and in-frame only. The data show about 130,000 clones, about 88% seen once. Specimen: blood. Every receptor here comes from a man aged 50-60 years in good health.

J is TRBJ1-1 and V is TRBV11-3, with a tentative D call TRBD1 (5 bases). The V gene's germline CDR1 is SGHNT and CDR2 YENEEA. The CDR3 has 14 residues. Trimming removed 5 bases at V and 0 bases at J, with 10 bases between. For the CDR3, the DNA is TGTGCCAGCAGCGCCAGGGTCATGAACACTGAAGCTTTCTTT. Translation gives CASSARVMNTEAFF. Variable domain in full (rest from reference TRBV11-3 and TRBJ1-1): EAGVVQSPRYKIIEKKQPVAFWCNPISGHNTLYWYLQNLGQGPELLIRYENEEAVDDSQLPKDRFSAERLKGVDSTLKIQPAELGDSAVYLCASSARVMNTEAFFGQGTRLTVV.

Only one count was recorded for this clone. In DNA, the CDR3 is TGTGCCAGCAGCTTCACGGGAGGGGCCTCCTACGAGCAGTACTTC. It codes for CASSFTGGASYEQYF. The chain recombines TRBV5-4 with TRBJ2-7; TRBD2 matches 8 bases. Germline V gene lookup returns CDR1 SGHNT and CDR2 YYREEE (reference sequence). Trimming at V came to 2 bases and at J to 0 bases, leaving 4 bases not matched to a gene. The CDR3 runs to 15 residues.

This rearrangement joins TRBV30 to TRBJ2-4; 7 nucleotides line up with TRBD1. Germline V gene sequence: CDR1 GTSNPN, CDR2 SVGIG (reference sequence). The CDR3 has 11 amino acids. Losses at the gene ends were 3 bases for V and 7 bases for J; bases not matched to a gene: 0. The CDR3 region is CAWRTGNIQYF. The DNA of the CDR3 is TGTGCCTGGAGGACAGGGAACATTCAGTACTTC.

This clone appeared a single time. V usage is TRBV9 and J usage is TRBJ2-1; TRBD1 or TRBD2 may be the D gene (5 bases each). This CDR3 spans 18 amino acids. Trimming cost V 3 bases and J 7 bases, with 26 bases left between them. Per germline, CDR1 SGDLS and CDR2 YYNGEE. DNA for the CDR3: TGTGCCAGCAGCGCGCCACTCGGGGACCTGAAACATATGAATGAGCAGTTCTTC. It encodes CASSAPLGDLKHMNEQFF.

The chain carries TRBV27 and TRBJ1-2; 9 bases fit TRBD1. This CDR3 is built from 13 residues. CDR1 MNHEY and CDR2 SMNVEV come from the germline V gene (reference sequence). V shed 8 bases and J 8 bases; nucleotides not matched to a gene: 9. CDR3 amino acids: CASGNRGRGGYTF. CDR3 bases: TGTGCCAGCGGGAACAGGGGGCGCGGGGGCTACACCTTC.

V gene TRBV7-6 combines with J gene TRBJ2-3; 9 bases match TRBD2. CDR1 and CDR2 (germline): SGHVS, FNYEAQ. With V trimmed by 5 bases and J by 0 bases, 6 bases remained unmatched. This CDR3 has 16 amino acids. The DNA of the CDR3 is TGTGCCAGCAGCCCGTTTAGCGGGGGTAGCACAGATACGCAGTATTTT. Encoded protein: CASSPFSGGSTDTQYF.

The chain uses TRBV24-1 and TRBJ2-1; perhaps TRBD1 as D (5 bases). Germline CDR1 KGHDR, CDR2 SFDVKD. V was pared by 4 bases and J by 8 bases, with 8 bases between. The CDR3 extends over 12 amino acids. CDR3 loop: CATSDQGHEQFF. The CDR3 region has the DNA TGTGCCACCAGTGACCAGGGTCATGAGCAGTTCTTC.

The chain recombines TRBV7-9 with TRBJ1-1, with TRBD1 as a possible D gene (5 bases). V lost 5 bases, J lost 2 bases, and 12 bases lay in between. From germline, CDR1 is SEHNR and CDR2 FQNEAQ (reference sequence). The CDR3 extends over 14 amino acids. The CDR3 spells CASSKTETNTEAFF. The CDR3 coding sequence is TGTGCCAGCAGCAAGACAGAGACCAACACTGAAGCTTTCTTT. The complete variable domain, with remaining parts taken from reference TRBV7-9 and TRBJ1-1, reads DTGVSQNPRHKITKRGQNVTFRCDPISEHNRLYWYRQTLGQGPEFLTYFQNEAQLEKSRLLSDRFSAERPKGSFSTLEIQRTEQGDSAMYLCASSKTETNTEAFFGQGTRLTVV.

The chain uses TRBV3-1 (or the pseudogene TRBV3-2) and TRBJ2-1, with D possibly TRBD1 on 7 matching bases. The V gene's germline CDR1 is LGHDT and CDR2 YNNKEL (reference sequence). This CDR3 has 20 residues. The V end lost 0 bases, the J end lost 2 bases, and 23 bases lay between the germline ends. The chain's CDR3 is CASSQDMWYMRDSPYNEQFF. The CDR3 DNA sequence: TGTGCCAGCAGCCAAGATATGTGGTATATGCGGGACAGCCCCTACAATGAGCAGTTCTTC.

The chain links TRBV7-3 to TRBJ2-2, with D possibly matching TRBD1 (6 bases). The CDR3 is made up of 11 amino acids. The V end lost 8 bases, the J end lost 8 bases, and 9 bases lay between the germline ends. CDR1 is SGHTA and CDR2 is FQGTGA in the germline V gene. CDR3 amino acids: CASGGSGELFF. CDR3 nucleotide sequence: TGTGCCAGCGGGGGCAGTGGGGAGCTGTTTTTT.

This chain uses TRBV6-6 with TRBJ2-5, with D hard to call. The CDR3 runs to 14 residues. Trimming left V 1 base short and J 0 bases short, with 6 bases between. Germline V gives CDR1 MNHNY, CDR2 SVGAGI (reference sequence). CDR3: CASSYLGNQETQYF. CDR3 coding DNA: TGTGCCAGCAGTTACTTGGGCAACCAAGAGACCCAGTACTTC.

This clone was counted once. The gene calls are TRBV11-3 and TRBJ1-5; TRBD1 might be the D (6 bases). The CDR3 loop spans 13 amino acids. CDR1 is SGHNT and CDR2 is YENEEA in the germline V gene. Trimming left V 5 bases short and J 7 bases short, with 12 bases between. For the CDR3, the DNA is TGTGCCAGCAGCCAGGGGATGAAGCAGCCCCAGCATTTT. Its translation is CASSQGMKQPQHF.

This chain links TRBV11-2 with TRBJ2-1; TRBD1 might be the D (5 bases). The length of the CDR3 is 14 residues. Germline V gene sequence: CDR1 SGHAT, CDR2 FQNNGV. The V end lost 5 bases, the J end lost 8 bases, and 16 bases lay between the germline ends. The DNA for the CDR3 is TGTGCCAGCAGCGAATGGGAAAGGGGTGATGAGCAGTTCTTC. It is translated as CASSEWERGDEQFF.

This chain joins TRBV19 and TRBJ2-1; 8 bases map to TRBD2. The junction had 1 base not matched to a gene; V was cut back by 4 bases and J by 2 bases. Per the germline V gene, CDR1 is LNHDA and CDR2 is SQIVND (reference sequence). This CDR3 has 14 amino acids. The CDR3 coding sequence is TGTGCCAGTAGTAACGGGGGGGCCTACAATGAGCAGTTCTTC. It is translated as CASSNGGAYNEQFF.

The chain couples TRBV2 to TRBJ1-5, with 11 bases fitting TRBD1. This CDR3 has 15 residues. CDR1 and CDR2 from the germline V gene are SNHLY and FYNNEI. V dropped 6 bases and J dropped 5; count of bases not matched to a gene: 6. The DNA for the CDR3 is TGTGCCAGCAGCGCGGACAGGGGGCAATATCAGCCCCAGCATTTT. Its protein product is CASSADRGQYQPQHF.

The chain employs TRBV4-1 and TRBJ2-2, with 8 bases that match TRBD2. CDR3 length: 14 residues. Per the germline V gene, CDR1 is MGHRA and CDR2 is YSYEKL. The ends lost 10 bases at V and 4 bases at J; junction bases unmatched: 8. CDR3 region: CATSASGGTGELFF. CDR3 nucleotides: TGCGCCACGAGCGCAAGCGGGGGCACCGGGGAGCTGTTTTTT.

This chain uses TRBV7-2 with TRBJ2-7, with 8 positions matching TRBD1. CDR1 is SGHTA, CDR2 FQGNSA, per germline. This CDR3 has 14 residues. J lost 2 bases, V lost 5 bases, and 5 bases had no gene match. The CDR3 sequence is CASSPPGQAYEQYF. The CDR3 DNA reads TGTGCCAGCAGCCCACCGGGACAGGCCTACGAGCAGTACTTC.

This clone has only a few counts. One junction end disagrees with the germline gene, perhaps due to a read error. This chain connects TRBV11-3 to TRBJ2-1, with D possibly being TRBD1 or TRBD2 (5 bases each). The V gene's germline CDR1 is SGHNT and CDR2 YENEEA. CDR3 length: 13 amino acids. CDR3 loop: CASGFGGRNEQFF. The CDR3 DNA sequence: TGTGCCAGCGGCTTTGGGGGAAGGAATGAGCAGTTCTTC.

V gene TRBV28 combines with J gene TRBJ1-2, with D uncertain. This CDR3 is built from 14 residues. The V gene lost 7 bases and the J gene lost 3 bases, with 15 bases spanning the gap. Germline V CDR1 and CDR2: MDHEN, SYDVKM. CDR3 nucleotides: TGTGCCAGCACCCCCCCCGGGAATCACTATGGCTACACCTTC. Protein: CASTPPGNHYGYTF.

The chain uses TRBV7-2 and TRBJ1-5; TRBD1 might be the D (6 bases). CDR3 length: 15 amino acids. V dropped 3 bases and J dropped 2 bases, with 11 bases sitting between them. Germline CDR1 and CDR2: SGHTA and FQGNSA. Written as DNA, the CDR3 is TGTGCCAGCAGCTTGCCAGGGGCCGGCAATCAGCCCCAGCATTTT. Amino acid sequence: CASSLPGAGNQPQHF.

The genes are TRBV5-6 and TRBJ1-1; 8 bases map to TRBD1. CDR1 and CDR2 from the germline V gene are SGHDT and YYEEEE. There are 15 residues in the CDR3. Trimming at V came to 0 bases and at J to 1 base, leaving 2 bases not matched to a gene. The CDR3 coding sequence is TGTGCCAGCAGCTTGGTAGGGACAGGGAACACTGAAGCTTTCTTT. This codes for CASSLVGTGNTEAFF. The complete variable domain, with remaining parts taken from reference TRBV5-6 and TRBJ1-1, reads DAGVTQSPTHLIKTRGQQVTLRCSPKSGHDTVSWYQQALGQGPQFIFQYYEEEERQRGNFPDRFSGHQFPNYSSELNVNALLLGDSALYLCASSLVGTGNTEAFFGQGTRLTVV.

The chain couples TRBV18 to TRBJ1-1, with no clear D. V was pared by 2 bases and J by 2 bases, with 6 bases between. CDR3 length: 13 amino acids. Per germline, CDR1 KGHSH and CDR2 LQKENI. The CDR3 spells CASSPGQNTEAFF. CDR3 bases: TGTGCCAGCTCACCAGGGCAAAACACTGAAGCTTTCTTT.

The gene calls are TRBV2 and TRBJ1-1; possibly TRBD1 for D (5 bases). The CDR3 is made up of 13 amino acids. In germline, CDR1 is SNHLY, CDR2 FYNNEI. V lost 5 bases and J 1 base, leaving 8 bases between the germline ends. CDR3 region: CASSSTANTEAFF. CDR3 coding DNA: TGTGCCAGCAGTTCGACAGCGAACACTGAAGCTTTCTTT.

Details on this clone: In the same sample, other DNA sequences code for this CDR3. This chain joins TRBV7-9 and TRBJ1-4, with TRBD1 as a possible D gene (5 bases). The CDR3 covers 14 residues. The V gene's germline CDR1 is SEHNR and CDR2 FQNEAQ (reference sequence). V was trimmed by 3 bases and J by 5 bases, leaving 10 bases between them. CDR3 sequence (DNA): TGTGCCAGCAGCTTTGGGCAGGGCAATGAAAAACTGTTTTTT. Translating it yields CASSFGQGNEKLFF.

The rearrangement joins TRBV3-1 (or the pseudogene TRBV3-2) to TRBJ2-1; D gene uncertain. Germline V gives CDR1 LGHDT, CDR2 YNNKEL (reference sequence). This CDR3 contains 12 residues. V gave up 4 bases and J gave up 8 bases, with 9 bases separating them. In DNA, the CDR3 is TGTGCCAGCAGCCTCCTCTCTCATGAGCAGTTCTTC. Protein product: CASSLLSHEQFF.